This TCR beta chain appears in the sequencing data of a study of identical twins. Study-level results: Insertion counts were lower in abundant cord blood beta clonotypes, a trend that memory repertoires did not show.

This clonotype has only a few counts. Antigen unknown. Using its own MiXCR run on the 5' RACE reads, TCRdb lists one record per CDR3 protein. The data contain 1.5 million or so distinct CDR3 sequences, around a third of them singletons. The material sequenced was cord blood. This receptor was obtained from a newborn girl in good health.

The CDR3 is CSVRLPNNEQFF. DNA of the CDR3: TGCAGCGTTCGGCTCCCGAACAATGAGCAGTTCTTC. The chain uses TRBV29-1 and TRBJ2-1; no definite D call. V gave up 5 bases and J gave up 5 bases, with 10 bases separating them. CDR1 SQVTM and CDR2 ANQGSEA come from the germline V gene. The CDR3 loop spans 12 amino acids.